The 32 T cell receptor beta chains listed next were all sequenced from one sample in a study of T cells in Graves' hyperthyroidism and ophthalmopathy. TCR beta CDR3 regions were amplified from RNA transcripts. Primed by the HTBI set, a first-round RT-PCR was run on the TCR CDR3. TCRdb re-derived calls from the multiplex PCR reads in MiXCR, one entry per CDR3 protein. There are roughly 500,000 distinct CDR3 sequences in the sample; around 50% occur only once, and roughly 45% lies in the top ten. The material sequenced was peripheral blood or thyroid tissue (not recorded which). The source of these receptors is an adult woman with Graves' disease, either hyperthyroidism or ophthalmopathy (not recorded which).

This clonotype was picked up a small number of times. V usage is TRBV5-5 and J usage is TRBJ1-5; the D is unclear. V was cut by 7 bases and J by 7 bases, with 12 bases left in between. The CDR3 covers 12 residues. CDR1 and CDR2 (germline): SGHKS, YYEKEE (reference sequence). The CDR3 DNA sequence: TGTGCCAGCGGATTTACTGGGCAGCCCCAGCATTTT. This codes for CASGFTGQPQHF.

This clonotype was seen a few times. The chain's CDR3 is CASSLRWGQNNEQFF. DNA of the CDR3: TGTGCCAGCAGCTTGAGGTGGGGACAAAACAATGAGCAGTTCTTC. V usage is TRBV5-4 and J usage is TRBJ2-1, with a possible D match to TRBD1 (6 bases). Germline lookup yields CDR1 SGHNT and CDR2 YYREEE (reference sequence). Deletions cut 1 base from V and 5 bases from J, with 13 bases between. The CDR3 spans 15 residues.

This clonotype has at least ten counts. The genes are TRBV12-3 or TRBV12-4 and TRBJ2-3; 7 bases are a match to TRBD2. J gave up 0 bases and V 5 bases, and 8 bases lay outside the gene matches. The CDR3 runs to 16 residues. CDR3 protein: CASSGRLAESTDTQYF. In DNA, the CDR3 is TGTGCCAGCAGTGGGAGGCTAGCGGAGAGCACAGATACGCAGTATTTT.

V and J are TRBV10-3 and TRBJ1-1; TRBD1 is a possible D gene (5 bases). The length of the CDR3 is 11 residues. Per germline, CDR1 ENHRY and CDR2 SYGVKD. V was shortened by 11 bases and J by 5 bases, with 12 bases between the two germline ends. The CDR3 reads CARDPGTEAFF. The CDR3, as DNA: TGTGCCCGGGACCCGGGGACTGAAGCTTTCTTT.

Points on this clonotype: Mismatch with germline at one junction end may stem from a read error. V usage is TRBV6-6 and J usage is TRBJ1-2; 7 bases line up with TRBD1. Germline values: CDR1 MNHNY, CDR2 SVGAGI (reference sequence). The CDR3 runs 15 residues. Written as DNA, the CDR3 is TGTGCCGGCAGTGTACAGGGGCTAAGTAACTATGGCTACACCTTC. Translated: CAGSVQGLSNYGYTF.

CDR3 sequence (DNA): TGCGCCAGCAGCCGGTCGGCGGAGAACACCGGGGAGCTGTTTTTT. It specifies CASSRSAENTGELFF. V and J are TRBV5-1 and TRBJ2-2; D gene uncertain. The V and J ends lost 4 bases and 1 base respectively, with 11 bases between them. Germline CDR1 reads SGHRS; CDR2 reads YFSETQ. The CDR3 extends over 15 amino acids.

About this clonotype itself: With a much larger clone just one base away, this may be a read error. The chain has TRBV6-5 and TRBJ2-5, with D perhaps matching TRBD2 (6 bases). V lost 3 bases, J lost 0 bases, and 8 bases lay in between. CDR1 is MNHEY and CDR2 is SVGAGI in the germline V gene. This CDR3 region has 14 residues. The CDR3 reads CASSYSGDQETQYF. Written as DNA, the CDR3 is TGTGCCAGCAGTTATAGCGGAGACCAAGAGACCCAGTACTTC.

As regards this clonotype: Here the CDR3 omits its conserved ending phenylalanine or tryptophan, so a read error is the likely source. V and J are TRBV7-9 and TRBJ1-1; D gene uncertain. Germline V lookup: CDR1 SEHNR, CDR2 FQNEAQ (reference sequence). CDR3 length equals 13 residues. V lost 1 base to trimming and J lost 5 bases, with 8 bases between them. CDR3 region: CASSLVLGTEAFL. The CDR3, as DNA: TGTGCCAGCAGCTTAGTTTTGGGAACTGAAGCTTTCCTT.

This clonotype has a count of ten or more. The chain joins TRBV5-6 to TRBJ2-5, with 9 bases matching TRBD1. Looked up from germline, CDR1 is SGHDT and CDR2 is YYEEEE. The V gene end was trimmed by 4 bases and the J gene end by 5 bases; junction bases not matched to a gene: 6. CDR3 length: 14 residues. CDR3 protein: CASSPGQGVETQYF. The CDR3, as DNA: TGTGCCAGCAGCCCGGGACAGGGTGTGGAGACCCAGTACTTC.

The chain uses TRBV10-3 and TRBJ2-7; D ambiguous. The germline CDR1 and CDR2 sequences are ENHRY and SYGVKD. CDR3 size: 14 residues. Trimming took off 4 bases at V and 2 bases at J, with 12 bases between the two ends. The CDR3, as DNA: TGTGCCATCAGTGCTTGGGTCAGAACCTACGAGCAGTACTTC. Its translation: CAISAWVRTYEQYF.

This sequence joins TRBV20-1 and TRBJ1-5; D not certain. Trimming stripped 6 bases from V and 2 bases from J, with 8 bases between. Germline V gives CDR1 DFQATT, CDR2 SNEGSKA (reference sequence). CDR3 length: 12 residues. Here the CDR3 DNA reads TGCAGTGCGCAACGTGGCAATCAGCCCCAGCATTTT. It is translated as CSAQRGNQPQHF.

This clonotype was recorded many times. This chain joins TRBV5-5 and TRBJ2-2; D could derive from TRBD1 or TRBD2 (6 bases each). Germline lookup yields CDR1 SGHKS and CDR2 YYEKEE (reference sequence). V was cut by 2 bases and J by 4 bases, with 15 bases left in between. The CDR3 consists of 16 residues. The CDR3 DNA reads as TGTGCCAGCAGCTTAAGGATCGGGGGCTTCACCGGGGAGCTGTTTTTT. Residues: CASSLRIGGFTGELFF.

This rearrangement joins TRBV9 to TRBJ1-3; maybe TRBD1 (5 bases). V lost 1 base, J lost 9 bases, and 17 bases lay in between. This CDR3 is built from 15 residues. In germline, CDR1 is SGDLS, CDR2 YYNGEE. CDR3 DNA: TGTGCCAGCAGCGTAACACACGTCCGTGGGGCCACCATATATTTT. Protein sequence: CASSVTHVRGATIYF.

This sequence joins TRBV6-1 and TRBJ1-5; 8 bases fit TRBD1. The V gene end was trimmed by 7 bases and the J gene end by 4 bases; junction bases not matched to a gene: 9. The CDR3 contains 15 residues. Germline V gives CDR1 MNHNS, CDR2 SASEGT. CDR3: CASNLVRDRNQPQHF. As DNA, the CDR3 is TGTGCCAGCAATCTCGTTCGGGACAGGAATCAGCCCCAGCATTTT.

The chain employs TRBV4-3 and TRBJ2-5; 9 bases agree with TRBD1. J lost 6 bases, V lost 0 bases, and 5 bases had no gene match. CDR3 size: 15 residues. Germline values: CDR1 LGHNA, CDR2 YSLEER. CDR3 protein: CASSQDRTGAKTQYF. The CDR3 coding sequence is TGCGCCAGCAGCCAAGACAGGACAGGGGCGAAGACCCAGTACTTC.

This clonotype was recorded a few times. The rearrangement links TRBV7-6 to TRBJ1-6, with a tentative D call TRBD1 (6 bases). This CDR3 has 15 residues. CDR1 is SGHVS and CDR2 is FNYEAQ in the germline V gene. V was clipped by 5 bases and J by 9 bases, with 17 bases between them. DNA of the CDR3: TGTGCCAGCAGCCCGAGAACAGGGCGGAGTTCACCCCTCCACTTT. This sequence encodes CASSPRTGRSSPLHF. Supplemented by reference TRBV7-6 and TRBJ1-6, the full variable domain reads GAGVSQSPRYKVTKRGQDVALRCDPISGHVSLYWYRQALGQGPEFLTYFNYEAQQDKSGLPNDRFSAERPEGSISTLTIQRTEQRDSAMYRCASSPRTGRSSPLHFGNGTRLTVT.

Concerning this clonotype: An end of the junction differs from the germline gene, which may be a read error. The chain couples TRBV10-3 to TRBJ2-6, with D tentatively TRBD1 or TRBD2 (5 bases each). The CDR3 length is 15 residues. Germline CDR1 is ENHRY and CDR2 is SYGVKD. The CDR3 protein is CAVSDGTSGANVLTF. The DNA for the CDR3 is TGTGCCGTCAGTGATGGGACCTCCGGGGCCAACGTCCTGACTTTC.

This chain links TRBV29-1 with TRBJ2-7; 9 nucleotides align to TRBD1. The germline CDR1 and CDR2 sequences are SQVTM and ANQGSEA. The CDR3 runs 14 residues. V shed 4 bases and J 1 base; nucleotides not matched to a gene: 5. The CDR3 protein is CSVGPGTGSYEQYF. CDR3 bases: TGCAGCGTTGGACCGGGGACAGGGTCCTACGAGCAGTACTTC.

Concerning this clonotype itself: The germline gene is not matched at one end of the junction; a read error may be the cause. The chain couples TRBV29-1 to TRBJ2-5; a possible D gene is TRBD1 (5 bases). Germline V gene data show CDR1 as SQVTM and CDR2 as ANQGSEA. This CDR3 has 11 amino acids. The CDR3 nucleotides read TGCAGCATTGAAGGGGCGGAGACCCAGTACTTC. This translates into CSIEGAETQYF.

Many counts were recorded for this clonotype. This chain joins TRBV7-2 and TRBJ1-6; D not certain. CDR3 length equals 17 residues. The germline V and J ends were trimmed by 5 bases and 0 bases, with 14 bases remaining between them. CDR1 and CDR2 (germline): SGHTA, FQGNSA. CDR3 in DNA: TGTGCCAGCAGCCTAAGGAACCTTAGCTCCTATAATTCACCCCTCCACTTT. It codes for CASSLRNLSSYNSPLHF. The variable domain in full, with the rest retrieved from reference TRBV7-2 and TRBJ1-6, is GAGVSQSPSNKVTEKGKDVELRCDPISGHTALYWYRQSLGQGLEFLIYFQGNSAPDKSGLPSDRFSAERTGGSVSTLTIQRTQQEDSAVYLCASSLRNLSSYNSPLHFGNGTRLTVT.

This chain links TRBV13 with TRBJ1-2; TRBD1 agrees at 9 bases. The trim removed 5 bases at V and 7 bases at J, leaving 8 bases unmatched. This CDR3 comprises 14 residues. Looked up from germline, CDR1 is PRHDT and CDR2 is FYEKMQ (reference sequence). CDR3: CASSEGGQGFGYTF. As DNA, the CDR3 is TGTGCCAGCAGCGAAGGGGGACAGGGTTTTGGCTACACCTTC. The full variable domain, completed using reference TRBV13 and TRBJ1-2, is AAGVIQSPRHLIKEKRETATLKCYPIPRHDTVYWYQQGPGQDPQFLISFYEKMQSDKGSIPDRFSAQQFSDYHSELNMSSLELGDSALYFCASSEGGQGFGYTFGSGTRLTVV.

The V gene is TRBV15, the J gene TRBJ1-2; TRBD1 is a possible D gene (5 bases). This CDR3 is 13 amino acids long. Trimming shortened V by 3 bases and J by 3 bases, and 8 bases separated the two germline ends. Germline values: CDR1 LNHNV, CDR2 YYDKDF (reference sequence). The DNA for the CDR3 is TGTGCCACCAGCAGCTTACAGGACTATGGCTACACCTTC. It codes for CATSSLQDYGYTF.

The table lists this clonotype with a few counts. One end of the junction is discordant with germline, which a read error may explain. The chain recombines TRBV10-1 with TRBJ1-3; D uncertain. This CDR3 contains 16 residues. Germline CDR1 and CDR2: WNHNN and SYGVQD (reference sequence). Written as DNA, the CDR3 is TGTGCCAGCAGGAGTAGGACGGTGGCAAGTGGAAACACCATATATTTT. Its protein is CASRSRTVASGNTIYF.

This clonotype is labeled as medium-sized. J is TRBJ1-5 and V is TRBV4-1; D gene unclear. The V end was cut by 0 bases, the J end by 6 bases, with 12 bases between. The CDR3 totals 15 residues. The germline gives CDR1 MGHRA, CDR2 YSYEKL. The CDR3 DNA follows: TGCGCCAGCAGCCAAGAGGTAAGATCGGTTCAGCCCCAGCATTTT. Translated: CASSQEVRSVQPQHF.

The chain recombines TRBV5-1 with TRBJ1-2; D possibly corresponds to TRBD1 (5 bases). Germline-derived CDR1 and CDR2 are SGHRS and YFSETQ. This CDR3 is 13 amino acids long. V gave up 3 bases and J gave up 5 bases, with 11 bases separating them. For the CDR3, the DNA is TGCGCCAGCAGCTCGGAACAGGAATATGGCTACACCTTC. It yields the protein CASSSEQEYGYTF.

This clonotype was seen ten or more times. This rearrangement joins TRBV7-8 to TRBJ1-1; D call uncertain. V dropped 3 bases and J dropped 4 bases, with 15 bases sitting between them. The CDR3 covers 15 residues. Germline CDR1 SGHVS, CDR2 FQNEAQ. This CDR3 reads CASSFSPSIGTEAFF. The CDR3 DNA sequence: TGTGCCAGCAGCTTTTCCCCCTCAATAGGCACTGAAGCTTTCTTT.

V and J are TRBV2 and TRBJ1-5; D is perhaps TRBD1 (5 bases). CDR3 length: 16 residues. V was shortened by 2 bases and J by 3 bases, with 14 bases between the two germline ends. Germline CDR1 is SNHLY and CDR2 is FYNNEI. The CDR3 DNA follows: TGTGCCAGCAGTGAATCGGGGTGGGGGGTCAATCAGCCCCAGCATTTT. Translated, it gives CASSESGWGVNQPQHF.

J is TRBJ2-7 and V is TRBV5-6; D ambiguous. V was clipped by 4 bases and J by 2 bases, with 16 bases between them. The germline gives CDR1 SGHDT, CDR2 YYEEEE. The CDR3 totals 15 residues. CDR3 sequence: CASSPEWLGAYEQYF. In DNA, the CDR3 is TGTGCCAGCAGCCCTGAATGGCTAGGTGCCTACGAGCAGTACTTC.

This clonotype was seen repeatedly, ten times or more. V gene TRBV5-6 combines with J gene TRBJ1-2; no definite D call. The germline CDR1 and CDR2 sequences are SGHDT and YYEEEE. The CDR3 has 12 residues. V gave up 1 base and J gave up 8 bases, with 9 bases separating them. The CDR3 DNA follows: TGTGCCAGCAGCTTGCGGCAAGGAGGCTACACCTTC. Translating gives CASSLRQGGYTF. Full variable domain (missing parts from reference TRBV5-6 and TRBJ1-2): DAGVTQSPTHLIKTRGQQVTLRCSPKSGHDTVSWYQQALGQGPQFIFQYYEEEERQRGNFPDRFSGHQFPNYSSELNVNALLLGDSALYLCASSLRQGGYTFGSGTRLTVV.

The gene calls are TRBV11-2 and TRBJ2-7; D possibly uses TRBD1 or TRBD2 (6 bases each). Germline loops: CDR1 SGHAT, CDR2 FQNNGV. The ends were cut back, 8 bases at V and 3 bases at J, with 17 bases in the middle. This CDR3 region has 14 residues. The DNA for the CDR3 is TGTGCCAGCTCCCCCGAGGGGGGTGTCTACGAGCAGTACTTC. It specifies CASSPEGGVYEQYF.

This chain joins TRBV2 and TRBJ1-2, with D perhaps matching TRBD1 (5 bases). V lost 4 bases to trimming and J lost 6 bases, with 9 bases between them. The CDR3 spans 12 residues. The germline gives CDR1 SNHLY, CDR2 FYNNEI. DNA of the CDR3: TGTGCCAGCAGTGGACAGCGGAATGGCTACACCTTC. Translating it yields CASSGQRNGYTF.

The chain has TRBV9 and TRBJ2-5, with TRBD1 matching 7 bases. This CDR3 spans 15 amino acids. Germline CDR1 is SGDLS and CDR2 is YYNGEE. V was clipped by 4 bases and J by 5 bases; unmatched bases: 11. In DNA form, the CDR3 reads TGTGCCAGCAGCTCACTACAGGGGCTCCGGGAGACCCAGTACTTC. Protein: CASSSLQGLRETQYF.